This T cell receptor beta chain is drawn from a study of CD8+ T cells in alopecia areata. For the study at large: Treated patients were dosed with oral tofacitinib, taking 5 to 10 mg twice daily.

In each case, RNA was isolated and then reverse transcribed into cDNA as the sequencing template. Produced via immunoSEQ multiplex PCR; TCRdb's table is partial and in-frame only. The sample holds some 96,000 clones, roughly 64% seen once. This CDR3 contains 15 residues. Treatment of the sample: oral pan-JAK inhibitor, 5-10 mg twice daily. Alopecia areata patients had lesional scalp punch biopsies and peripheral blood taken from them. The chain links TRBV21-1 to TRBJ2-7; the DNA was not compared with TRBD1, the D call given in the table. TRBV21-1 is a known pseudogene. This sequence was found in a human donor with alopecia areata. Sequenced material: CD8+ T cells sorted from blood, taken at week 4, from a patient treated with tofacitinib. CDR3 nucleotide sequence: TGTGCCAGCAGCAAAGGGGACAGTAGCTCCTACGAGCAGTACTTC. It is translated as CASSKGDSSSYEQYF.